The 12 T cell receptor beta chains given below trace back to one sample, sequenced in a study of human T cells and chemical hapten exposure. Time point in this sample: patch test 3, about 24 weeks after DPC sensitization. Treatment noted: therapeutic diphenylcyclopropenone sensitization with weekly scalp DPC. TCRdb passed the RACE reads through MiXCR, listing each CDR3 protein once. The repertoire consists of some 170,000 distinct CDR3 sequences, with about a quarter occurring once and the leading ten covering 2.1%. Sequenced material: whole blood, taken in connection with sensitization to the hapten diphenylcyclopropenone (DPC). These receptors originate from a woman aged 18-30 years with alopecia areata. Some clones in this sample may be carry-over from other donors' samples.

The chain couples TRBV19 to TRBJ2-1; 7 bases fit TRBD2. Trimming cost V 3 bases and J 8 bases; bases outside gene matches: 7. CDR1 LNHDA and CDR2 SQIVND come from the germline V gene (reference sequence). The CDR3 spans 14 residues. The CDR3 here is CASSMAGALYEQFF. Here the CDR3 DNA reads TGTGCCAGTAGTATGGCGGGAGCCCTCTATGAGCAGTTCTTC.

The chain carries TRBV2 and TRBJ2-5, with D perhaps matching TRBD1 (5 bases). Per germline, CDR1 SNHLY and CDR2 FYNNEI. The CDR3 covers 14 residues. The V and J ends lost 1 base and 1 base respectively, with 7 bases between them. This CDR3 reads CASSEGRVQETQYF. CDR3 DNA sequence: TGTGCCAGCAGTGAAGGCAGGGTCCAAGAGACCCAGTACTTC. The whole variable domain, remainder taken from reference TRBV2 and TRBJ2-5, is EPEVTQTPSHQVTQMGQEVILRCVPISNHLYFYWYRQILGQKVEFLVSFYNNEISEKSEIFDDQFSVERPDGSNFTLKIRSTKLEDSAMYFCASSEGRVQETQYFGPGTRLLVL.

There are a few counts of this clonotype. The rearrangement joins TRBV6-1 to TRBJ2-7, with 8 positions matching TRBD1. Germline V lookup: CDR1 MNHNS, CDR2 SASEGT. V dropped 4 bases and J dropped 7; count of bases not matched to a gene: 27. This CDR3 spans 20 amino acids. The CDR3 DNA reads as TGTGCCAGCAGTGGCAAGCCCCGGGACAGGCGCGTTGTGAACTACTGGGAGCAGTACTTC. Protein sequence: CASSGKPRDRRVVNYWEQYF.

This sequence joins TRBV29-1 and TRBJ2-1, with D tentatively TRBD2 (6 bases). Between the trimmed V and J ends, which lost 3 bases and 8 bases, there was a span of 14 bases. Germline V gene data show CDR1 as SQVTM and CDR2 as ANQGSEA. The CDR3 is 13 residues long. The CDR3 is CSVDPSRGDEQFF. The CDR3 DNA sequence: TGCAGCGTTGACCCCAGCCGCGGGGATGAGCAGTTCTTC.

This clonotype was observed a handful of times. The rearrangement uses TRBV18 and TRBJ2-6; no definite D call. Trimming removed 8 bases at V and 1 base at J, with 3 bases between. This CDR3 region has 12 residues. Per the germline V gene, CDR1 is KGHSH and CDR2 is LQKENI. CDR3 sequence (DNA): TGTGCCAGCCGGTCTGGGGCCAACGTCCTGACTTTC. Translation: CASRSGANVLTF.

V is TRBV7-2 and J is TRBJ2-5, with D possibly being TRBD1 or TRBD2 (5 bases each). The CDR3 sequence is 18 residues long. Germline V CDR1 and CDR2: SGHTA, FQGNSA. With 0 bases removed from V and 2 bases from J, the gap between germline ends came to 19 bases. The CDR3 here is CASSLARTRGDRQETQYF. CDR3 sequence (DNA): TGTGCCAGCAGCTTAGCCCGGACTCGAGGGGACCGACAAGAGACCCAGTACTTC.

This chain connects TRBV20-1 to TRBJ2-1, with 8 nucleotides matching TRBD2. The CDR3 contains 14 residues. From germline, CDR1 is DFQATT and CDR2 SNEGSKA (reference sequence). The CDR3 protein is CSGTRGSSYNEQFF. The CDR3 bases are TGCAGCGGGACTAGGGGGAGCTCCTACAATGAGCAGTTCTTC.

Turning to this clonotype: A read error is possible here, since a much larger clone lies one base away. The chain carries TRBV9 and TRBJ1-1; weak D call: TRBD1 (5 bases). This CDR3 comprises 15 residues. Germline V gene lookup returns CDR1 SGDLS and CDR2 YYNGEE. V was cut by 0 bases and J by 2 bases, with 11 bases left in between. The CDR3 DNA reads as TGTGCCAGCAGCGTAGGGGGGGGTGCTAACACTGAAGCTTTCTTT. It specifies CASSVGGGANTEAFF.

This CDR3 is CASSVVEGGTDTQYF. The CDR3 DNA follows: TGTGCCAGCAGCGTAGTGGAGGGAGGCACAGATACGCAGTATTTT. The gene calls are TRBV9 and TRBJ2-3; D might be TRBD2 (6 bases). This CDR3 region has 15 residues. CDR1 SGDLS and CDR2 YYNGEE come from the germline V gene. V was trimmed by 0 bases and J by 1 base, leaving 9 bases between them. The full variable domain, with the rest looked up from reference TRBV9 and TRBJ2-3, is DSGVTQTPKHLITATGQRVTLRCSPRSGDLSVYWYQQSLDQGLQFLIQYYNGEERAKGNILERFSAQQFPDLHSELNLSSLELGDSALYFCASSVVEGGTDTQYFGPGTRLTVL.

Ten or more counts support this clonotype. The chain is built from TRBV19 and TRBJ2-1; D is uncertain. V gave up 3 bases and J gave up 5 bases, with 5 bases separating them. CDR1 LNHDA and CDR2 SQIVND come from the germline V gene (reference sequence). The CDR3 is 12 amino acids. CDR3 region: CASSIVDNEQFF. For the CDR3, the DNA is TGTGCCAGTAGTATCGTGGACAATGAGCAGTTCTTC. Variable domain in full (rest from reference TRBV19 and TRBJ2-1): DGGITQSPKYLFRKEGQNVTLSCEQNLNHDAMYWYRQDPGQGLRLIYYSQIVNDFQKGDIAEGYSVSREKKESFPLTVTSAQKNPTAFYLCASSIVDNEQFFGPGTRLTVL.

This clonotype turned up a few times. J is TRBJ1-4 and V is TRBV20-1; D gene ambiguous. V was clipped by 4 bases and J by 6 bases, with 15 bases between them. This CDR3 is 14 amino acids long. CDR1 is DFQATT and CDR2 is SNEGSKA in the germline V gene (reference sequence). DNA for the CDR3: TGCAGTGCTATCGGGCTAGACTCGTATGAAAAACTGTTTTTT. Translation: CSAIGLDSYEKLFF.

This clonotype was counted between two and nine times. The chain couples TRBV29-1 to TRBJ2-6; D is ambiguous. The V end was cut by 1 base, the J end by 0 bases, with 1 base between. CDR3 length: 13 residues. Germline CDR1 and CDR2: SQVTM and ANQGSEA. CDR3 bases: TGCAGCGTTGAAGTCTCTGGGGCCAACGTCCTGACTTTC. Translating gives CSVEVSGANVLTF.